This T cell receptor beta chain was recovered during a study of T cell changes during pregnancy in multiple sclerosis. The CDR3 has 13 residues if both end residues are counted. Germline CDR1 is SGHVS and CDR2 is FQNEAQ. Repertoires were generated with immunoSEQ multiplex PCR, while TCRdb's copy carries only in-frame clones and drops some. The data show tens of thousands of clones, 80% to 95% seen once. Concerning this clone itself: The CDR3 carries no conserved terminal phenylalanine or tryptophan, so it likely arises from a read error. It is unclear where the CDR3 begins or ends on the DNA, so no DNA is shown, and the CDR3 is as TCRdb lists it.

Material: peripheral blood, obtained in the third trimester of pregnancy. The source is a female donor with multiple sclerosis, enrolled in a pregnancy study. V and J are TRBV7-8 and TRBJ2-7; the table's TRBD2 call for D was not verified on the DNA. This chain's CDR3 is CASSASGTSGSIL.